The T cell receptor (beta chain) under discussion was sequenced for a study of T cell responses to AZD1222 COVID-19 vaccine. The study's findings and limits: Repertoires in all cases were sampled only once the peak T cell response had passed. Baseline antibody screening turned up just six seropositive AZD1222 recipients.

Assay used: immunoSEQ multiplex PCR; TCRdb lists only in-frame clones, some missing. This table holds approximately 200,000 clones, approximately 94% found once. In regard to this clone: The antigen is not known.

Source: peripheral blood, taken 28 days after the second AZD1222 dose. The receptor was derived from an adult who received the AZD1222 COVID-19 vaccine.

CDR3 amino acids: CASTPGQGARGYTF. CDR3 bases: TGCGCCAGCACCCCGGGACAGGGGGCGAGGGGCTACACCTTC. This sequence joins TRBV5-1 and TRBJ1-2; 12 bases match TRBD1. V trimming: 6 bases; J trimming: 8 bases; junction bases outside the gene matches: 8. The V gene's germline CDR1 is SGHRS and CDR2 YFSETQ. The CDR3 extends over 14 amino acids.